This entry features one TCR beta chain sequence. Its specificity is not known. Using viral peptide pools, the ViraFEST assay grew out antigen-specific CD4+ T cells prior to sequencing. After around 10 days in culture, the CD4+ T cells were isolated. PCR confirmed that the person was infected with SARS-CoV-2 between March and December 2020. In culture with 9.5 to 10 IU/ml IL-2 and 8.5 to 10 ug/ml peptides, PBMC were grown at a few million per well. The sample comes from a study of vaccination effects on CD4 cells after COVID-19. This CDR3 has 17 amino acids. V was cut by 5 bases and J by 5 bases, with 22 bases left in between. CDR1 and CDR2 (germline): MNHEY, SVGEGT. Data came from immunoSEQ multiplex PCR; TCRdb stores just in-frame clones and leaves some out. The data hold 20,000 to 25,000 clones, with 75% to 85% observed a single time.

This clonotype originated in a human donor who had a prior SARS-CoV-2 infection. Specimen: CD4+ T cells from PBMCs cultured with a peptide pool, collected before COVID-19 vaccination. The chain links TRBV6-2 or TRBV6-3 to TRBJ2-1; D possibly corresponds to TRBD2 (6 bases). CDR3: CASSPPPGSGRHNEQFF. CDR3 DNA sequence: TGTGCCAGCAGTCCGCCCCCCGGTTCAGGGAGGCACAATGAGCAGTTCTTC.